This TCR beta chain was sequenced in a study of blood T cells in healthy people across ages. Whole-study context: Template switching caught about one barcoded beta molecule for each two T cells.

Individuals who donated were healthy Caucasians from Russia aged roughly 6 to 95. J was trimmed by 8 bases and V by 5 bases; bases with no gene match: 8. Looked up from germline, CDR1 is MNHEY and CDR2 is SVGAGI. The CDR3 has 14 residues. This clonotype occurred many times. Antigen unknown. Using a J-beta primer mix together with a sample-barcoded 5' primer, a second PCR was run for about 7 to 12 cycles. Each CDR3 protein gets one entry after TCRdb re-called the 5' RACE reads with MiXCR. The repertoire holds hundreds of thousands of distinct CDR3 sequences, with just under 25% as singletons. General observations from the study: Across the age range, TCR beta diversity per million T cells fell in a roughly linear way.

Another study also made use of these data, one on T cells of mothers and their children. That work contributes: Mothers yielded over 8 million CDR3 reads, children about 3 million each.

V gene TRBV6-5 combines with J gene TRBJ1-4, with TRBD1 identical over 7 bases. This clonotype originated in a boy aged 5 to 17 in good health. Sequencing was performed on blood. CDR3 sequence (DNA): TGTGCCAGCAGTCGCGACAGGGTGGGAGAAAAACTGTTTTTT. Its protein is CASSRDRVGEKLFF.